The source of this TCR beta chain is a study of Ad26.COV2.S vaccination and SARS-CoV-2 variants. Study-wide context: By the intramuscular route, Ad26.COV2.S was given once, or twice 56 days apart.

Libraries were prepared by immunoSEQ multiplex PCR; TCRdb keeps only in-frame clonotypes and omits some of them. The sample records about 350,000 clones, 88% being singletons. As for treatment: about 20 received Ad26.COV2.S at low or high dose, single or two shots; about 5 received placebo; per-sample allocation not given. Collection of samples fell on day 63 after the first vaccine or placebo injection. Study-level points and caveats: Measurement of non-spike TCR breadth gave similar results in vaccine and placebo recipients.

The trim removed 0 bases at V and 7 bases at J, leaving 10 bases unmatched. CDR1 is SGHDT and CDR2 is YYEEEE in the germline V gene. There are 16 residues in the CDR3. For this clone: No antigen is known for it.

This receptor was identified in a person aged 18 to 59 who received the Ad26.COV2.S COVID-19 vaccine or a placebo. This chain connects TRBV5-6 to TRBJ2-1; 7 bases align to TRBD1. Sequencing used peripheral blood, obtained in a trial of Ad26.COV2.S vaccine versus placebo. CDR3 bases: TGTGCCAGCAGCTTGGAAAGGGCAGGGGGTAGGAATGAGCAGTTCTTC. This gives the protein CASSLERAGGRNEQFF. Complete variable domain (other parts from reference TRBV5-6 and TRBJ2-1): DAGVTQSPTHLIKTRGQQVTLRCSPKSGHDTVSWYQQALGQGPQFIFQYYEEEERQRGNFPDRFSGHQFPNYSSELNVNALLLGDSALYLCASSLERAGGRNEQFFGPGTRLTVL.